This T cell receptor (beta chain) emerged from a study of blood T cell repertoires in COVID-19. TCRdb's copy holds only in-frame clones and misses some; the assay was immunoSEQ multiplex PCR. In the table there are some 200,000 clones, about 90% of which are singletons. CDR3 size: 18 residues. The ends were cut back, 5 bases at V and 1 base at J, with 24 bases in the middle. The germline V gene has CDR1 KGHSH and CDR2 LQKENI. This chain links TRBV18 with TRBJ2-7, with D possibly TRBD1 on 6 matching bases. The clonotype was recovered from a woman aged 45-65 years in a cohort exposed to, infected with or recovered from COVID-19 (not recorded which). The sample was PBMCs or T cells enriched from blood (not recorded which). This CDR3 is CASSGPLRDKVGSYEQYF. The CDR3 nucleotides are TGTGCCAGCTCAGGGCCCCTCCGGGACAAAGTCGGATCCTACGAGCAGTACTTC.